Below are 26 T cell receptor beta chains sequenced from a single sample in a study of PD-L1 blockade in urothelial cancer (dated by TCRdb to about 2017). Reading the label with the study, this specimen's time point is: peripheral blood 6 weeks after treatment start. Receptor amplification or capture employed the immunoSEQ multiplex PCR assay. Sourced from immuneACCESS, this table was stored by TCRdb with only in-frame sequences that have V and J called. A share of the clones is absent; for the studies checked, an unresolved V gene accounts for under half, and the remainder has no known explanation. Here the sample has about 51,000 clones; more than 70% occur a single time. The top ten clonotypes cover 2% to 3% of the sample. The sample consisted of PBMCs, taken around atezolizumab (anti-PD-L1) treatment. These receptors all stem from a man aged 60 to 69 with urothelial cancer.

The V gene is TRBV2, the J gene TRBJ1-5; a weak D match, TRBD1 (5 bases). This CDR3 has 14 amino acids. Germline V CDR1 and CDR2: SNHLY, FYNNEI. V dropped 5 bases and J dropped 3 bases, with 11 bases sitting between them. This chain's CDR3 is CASSQTAFNQPQHF. Here the CDR3 DNA reads TGTGCCAGCAGTCAGACAGCTTTCAATCAGCCCCAGCATTTT. Combining the CDR3 with reference TRBV2 and TRBJ1-5 gives the whole variable domain EPEVTQTPSHQVTQMGQEVILRCVPISNHLYFYWYRQILGQKVEFLVSFYNNEISEKSEIFDDQFSVERPDGSNFTLKIRSTKLEDSAMYFCASSQTAFNQPQHFGDGTRLSIL.

This rearrangement joins TRBV7-9 to TRBJ1-1; D is perhaps TRBD1 (5 bases). Germline lookup yields CDR1 SEHNR and CDR2 FQNEAQ (reference sequence). This CDR3 is built from 14 residues. V dropped 1 base and J dropped 8 bases, with 14 bases sitting between them. CDR3 residues: CASSLGLDRPEAFF. The CDR3 coding sequence is TGTGCCAGCAGCTTAGGCCTCGACAGACCCGAAGCTTTCTTT.

This chain connects TRBV5-4 to TRBJ1-3; 7 nucleotides align to TRBD1. Germline CDR1 SGHNT, CDR2 YYREEE (reference sequence). This CDR3 is built from 14 residues. V gave up 4 bases and J gave up 2 bases; unmatched junction bases: 3. The CDR3 DNA follows: TGTGCCAGCAGCCCGACAGGGACTGGAAACACCATATATTTT. Residues: CASSPTGTGNTIYF.

The chain combines TRBV5-4 with TRBJ2-1; D perhaps matches TRBD1 (5 bases). V lost 4 bases, J lost 9 bases, and 17 bases lay in between. The CDR3 consists of 14 residues. Germline V gene lookup returns CDR1 SGHNT and CDR2 YYREEE (reference sequence). CDR3 loop: CASSLPIGRGEQFF. CDR3 bases: TGTGCCAGCAGCCTTCCGATCGGTAGGGGTGAGCAGTTCTTC.

J is TRBJ2-5 and V is TRBV6-6; 10 bases map to TRBD1. The germline V gene has CDR1 MNHNY and CDR2 SVGAGI (reference sequence). V shed 5 bases, J shed 3 bases, and the junction held 3 bases outside the gene matches. The CDR3 extends over 14 amino acids. The CDR3 region is CASSRTGGEETQYF. The CDR3 DNA is TGTGCCAGCAGTCGGACAGGGGGGGAAGAGACCCAGTACTTC.

The chain uses TRBV19 and TRBJ2-3; possible D gene TRBD1, 5 bases. Trimming removed 6 bases from V and 3 bases from J, with 16 bases in between. This CDR3 spans 15 amino acids. From germline, CDR1 is LNHDA and CDR2 SQIVND (reference sequence). The CDR3 is CASRKGQLITDTQYF. The CDR3 nucleotides are TGTGCCAGTAGGAAGGGGCAGTTGATTACAGATACGCAGTATTTT.

Concerning this clone: The same CDR3 also results from other DNA sequences found in this sample. The chain joins TRBV11-2 to TRBJ2-7; D might be TRBD2 (6 bases). Germline CDR1 is SGHAT and CDR2 is FQNNGV. V dropped 0 bases and J dropped 0 bases, with 9 bases sitting between them. The CDR3 extends over 15 amino acids. The CDR3 sequence is CASSLERGSSYEQYF. CDR3 in DNA: TGTGCCAGCAGCTTAGAACGGGGGAGCTCCTACGAGCAGTACTTC.

The chain joins TRBV19 to TRBJ2-3, with 8 bases matching TRBD1. The CDR3 length is 16 residues. Per germline, CDR1 LNHDA and CDR2 SQIVND (reference sequence). The V gene end was trimmed by 1 base and the J gene end by 3 bases; junction bases not matched to a gene: 6. The CDR3 protein is CASSIVPRGRTDTQYF. The DNA of the CDR3 is TGTGCCAGTAGTATAGTCCCCAGGGGGCGGACAGATACGCAGTATTTT.

The chain couples TRBV7-2 to TRBJ1-6, with D uncertain. Germline V gives CDR1 SGHTA, CDR2 FQGNSA. The CDR3 extends over 13 amino acids. Trimming left V 6 bases short and J 2 bases short, with 5 bases between. The CDR3 region is CASRGPYNSPLHF. CDR3 sequence (DNA): TGTGCCAGCAGGGGCCCCTATAATTCACCCCTCCACTTT.

The chain uses TRBV28 and TRBJ1-1; 7 bases are a match to TRBD1. From germline, CDR1 is MDHEN and CDR2 SYDVKM. The CDR3 sequence is 13 residues long. Unmatched junction bases numbered 6, after V lost 6 bases and J lost 5 bases. The CDR3 is CASRSQGETEAFF. In DNA, the CDR3 is TGTGCCAGCAGGTCCCAGGGGGAAACTGAAGCTTTCTTT.

The rearrangement joins TRBV5-4 to TRBJ2-6, with TRBD1 as a possible D gene (6 bases). Trimming left V 3 bases short and J 2 bases short, with 21 bases between. Germline V gene data show CDR1 as SGHNT and CDR2 as YYREEE (reference sequence). The CDR3 runs to 19 residues. The CDR3: CASSSPGRAGAPGANVLTF. CDR3 nucleotides: TGTGCCAGCAGCTCCCCGGGGCGGGCAGGGGCTCCTGGGGCCAACGTCCTGACTTTC. Variable domain in full (rest from reference TRBV5-4 and TRBJ2-6): ETGVTQSPTHLIKTRGQQVTLRCSSQSGHNTVSWYQQALGQGPQFIFQYYREEENGRGNFPPRFSGLQFPNYSSELNVNALELDDSALYLCASSSPGRAGAPGANVLTFGAGSRLTVL.

This CDR3 reads CGRALFYEQYF. The CDR3 bases are TGTGGCAGGGCCTTGTTCTACGAGCAGTACTTC. The chain combines TRBV27 with TRBJ2-7, with a possible D match to TRBD1 (5 bases). Germline CDR1 MNHEY, CDR2 SMNVEV (reference sequence). CDR3 size: 11 residues.

This clone was observed a single time. This chain joins TRBV27 and TRBJ1-4; no firm D call. The germline V and J ends were trimmed by 3 bases and 0 bases, with 8 bases remaining between them. The CDR3 sequence is 15 residues long. Germline CDR1 reads MNHEY; CDR2 reads SMNVEV (reference sequence). CDR3 sequence: CASSFRHATNEKLFF. For the CDR3, the DNA is TGTGCCAGCAGTTTTAGACATGCAACTAATGAAAAACTGTTTTTT.

The chain joins TRBV15 to TRBJ1-5, with 8 positions matching TRBD1. The junction had 6 bases not matched to a gene; V was cut back by 1 base and J by 1 base. The CDR3 extends over 17 amino acids. Germline values: CDR1 LNHNV, CDR2 YYDKDF (reference sequence). This chain's CDR3 is CATSRGDRTGSNQPQHF. The CDR3 region has the DNA TGTGCCACCAGCAGAGGGGACAGGACAGGAAGCAATCAGCCCCAGCATTTT.

The CDR3 region is CASSPSTGIEAFF. The CDR3 DNA reads as TGTGCCAGCAGCCCTTCTACAGGGATTGAAGCTTTCTTT. This chain uses TRBV9 with TRBJ1-1; a weak D match, TRBD1 (6 bases). The V end lost 4 bases, the J end lost 7 bases, and 14 bases lay between the germline ends. The CDR3 is 13 residues long. CDR1 is SGDLS and CDR2 is YYNGEE in the germline V gene.

The rearrangement joins TRBV19 to TRBJ2-7; 9 nucleotides align to TRBD1. Trimming at V came to 4 bases and at J to 4 bases, leaving 2 bases not matched to a gene. The CDR3 totals 13 residues. Germline loops: CDR1 LNHDA, CDR2 SQIVND (reference sequence). This CDR3 reads CASSRGQGYEQYF. As DNA, the CDR3 is TGTGCCAGTAGTAGGGGACAGGGTTACGAGCAGTACTTC.

This clone has more than one count but fewer than ten. The rearrangement joins TRBV6-5 to TRBJ1-1; tentative D call: TRBD1 (6 bases). The germline V gene encodes CDR1 MNHEY and CDR2 SVGAGI. V lost 2 bases, J lost 1 base, and 8 bases lay in between. This CDR3 region has 14 residues. The CDR3 sequence is CASSYRTENTEAFF. Here the CDR3 DNA reads TGTGCCAGCAGTTACAGGACAGAGAACACTGAAGCTTTCTTT.

The J gene is TRBJ1-5, the V gene TRBV6-1; TRBD1 agrees at 7 bases. The junction had 4 bases not matched to a gene; V was cut back by 8 bases and J by 3 bases. This CDR3 is 13 amino acids long. In germline, CDR1 is MNHNS, CDR2 SASEGT. CDR3 DNA sequence: TGTGCCAGCCGGAGGGGGCCCAATCAGCCCCAGCATTTT. Amino acid sequence: CASRRGPNQPQHF.

This chain links TRBV2 with TRBJ2-3; possibly TRBD1 for D (6 bases). Germline V gives CDR1 SNHLY, CDR2 FYNNEI. The CDR3 is 15 residues long. Trimming cost V 3 bases and J 7 bases, with 17 bases left between them. The DNA of the CDR3 is TGTGCCAGCAGTGATGCGACCCGGACAGTGAATACGCAGTATTTT. Amino acid sequence: CASSDATRTVNTQYF.

This clone has more than one count but fewer than ten. This rearrangement joins TRBV19 to TRBJ2-7; D may be TRBD2 (6 bases). The CDR3 loop spans 14 amino acids. The germline gives CDR1 LNHDA, CDR2 SQIVND (reference sequence). V shed 7 bases and J shed 1 base, with 14 bases lying between them. Here the CDR3 reads CASTPGTWSYEQYF. Written as DNA, the CDR3 is TGTGCCAGTACTCCCGGGACTTGGTCCTACGAGCAGTACTTC.

The genes are TRBV7-6 and TRBJ2-3; 11 bases are shared with TRBD2. The CDR3 runs to 16 residues. V dropped 3 bases and J dropped 6; count of bases not matched to a gene: 8. Germline V gene data show CDR1 as SGHVS and CDR2 as FNYEAQ. CDR3 coding DNA: TGTGCCAGCAGCTTTACTAGCGGGGGCGCCGGGGATACGCAGTATTTT. Its translation: CASSFTSGGAGDTQYF.

The chain has TRBV29-1 and TRBJ2-7; 11 bases match TRBD2. Trimming took 7 bases from V and 0 from J; bases not matched to a gene: 2. The CDR3 loop spans 13 amino acids. The germline CDR1 and CDR2 sequences are SQVTM and ANQGSEA. Written as DNA, the CDR3 is TGCAGCGCCGGGACTAGCGGCTCCTACGAGCAGTACTTC. Translated, it gives CSAGTSGSYEQYF.

This rearrangement joins TRBV7-8 to TRBJ1-2; possible D gene TRBD1, 5 bases. Trimming removed 2 bases at V and 6 bases at J, with 19 bases between. Per the germline V gene, CDR1 is SGHVS and CDR2 is FQNEAQ. The CDR3 has 16 amino acids. The CDR3, as DNA: TGTGCCAGCAGCTTAAGGGTGGGACTTACGGGGCATGGCTACACCTTC. This gives the protein CASSLRVGLTGHGYTF.

CDR3 residues: CASSSTFSSDTQYF. Here the CDR3 DNA reads TGTGCCAGCAGCTCCACGTTTAGCTCTGATACGCAGTATTTT. The gene calls are TRBV11-3 and TRBJ2-3; unclear D gene. Trimming cost V 4 bases and J 6 bases, with 14 bases left between them. Germline V CDR1 and CDR2: SGHNT, YENEEA. The CDR3 runs to 14 residues.

The V call is TRBV30, the J call TRBJ2-1, with 7 bases matching TRBD1. CDR3 length: 15 amino acids. From germline, CDR1 is GTSNPN and CDR2 SVGIG (reference sequence). V shed 4 bases and J 4 bases; nucleotides not matched to a gene: 10. The chain's CDR3 is CAWTEQGQAYNEQFF. The CDR3 DNA reads as TGTGCCTGGACTGAACAGGGGCAAGCTTACAATGAGCAGTTCTTC.

The genes are TRBV5-5 and TRBJ2-5; D is possibly TRBD2 (6 bases). The CDR3 loop spans 17 amino acids. V dropped 3 bases and J dropped 0 bases, with 18 bases sitting between them. Germline-derived CDR1 and CDR2 are SGHKS and YYEKEE (reference sequence). CDR3 sequence reads: CASSSRPGTLYQETQYF. CDR3 nucleotides: TGTGCCAGCAGCTCCCGGCCCGGGACTTTGTACCAAGAGACCCAGTACTTC.